The rows below give T cell receptor beta chains drawn from one sample of a study of CD8+CD57+ T cells in acquired aplastic anemia. MiXCR, applied by TCRdb to the reads, yields one record per CDR3 protein. This table holds more than 100,000 distinct CDR3 sequences, 48% found once. Source material: sorted CD4+, CD8+, or CD8+CD57+ T cells (not recorded which) from PBMCs. These receptors were collected from a human donor in good health, serving as a control. CDR3s include the opening cysteine and the closing phenylalanine or tryptophan. D genes are given only for firm matches. Size is omitted from some rows. Given values are once, few, many or a class for expanded clones.

V gene	clone size	D gene	J gene	CDR3 protein	CDR3 DNA
TRBV5-1	NA	TRBD2	TRBJ2-3	CASSLGGGRADTQYF	TGCGCCAGCAGCTTGGGCGGGGGGCGAGCAGATACGCAGTATTTT
TRBV2	NA	TRBD1	TRBJ1-6	CASSSGTDRGHNSPLHF	TGTGCCAGCAGCTCGGGCACGGACAGGGGCCATAATTCACCCCTCCACTTT
TRBV11-2	many	NA	TRBJ1-4	CASSLVRRGFTNEKLFF	TGTGCCAGCAGCTTAGTCCGAAGGGGATTCACTAATGAAAAACTGTTTTTT
TRBV11-1	many	TRBD2	TRBJ2-5	CASSPSGLAATQYF	TGTGCCAGCAGCCCAAGTGGACTAGCCGCAACCCAGTACTTC
TRBV19	many	NA	TRBJ2-7	CASSMGGSSSYEQYF	TGTGCCAGTAGTATGGGAGGATCAAGCTCCTACGAGCAGTACTTC
TRBV29-1	NA	NA	TRBJ2-1	CSVVGGGGRDEQFF	TGCAGCGTTGTAGGAGGGGGGGGCCGAGATGAGCAGTTCTTC
TRBV12-3/TRBV12-4	many	NA	TRBJ2-2	CASRRTGTGELFF	TGTGCCAGCAGGCGAACAGGGACCGGGGAGCTGTTTTTT
TRBV7-7	NA	NA	TRBJ2-7	CASSSVNEQYF	TGTGCCAGCAGCTCAGTGAACGAGCAGTACTTC
TRBV5-4	many	NA	TRBJ2-2	CASSSGGTAQNTGELFF	TGTGCCAGCAGCTCTGGCGGGACAGCTCAGAACACCGGGGAGCTGTTTTTT
TRBV10-3	NA	NA	TRBJ2-2	CATAGRNTGELFF	TGTGCCACCGCGGGACGGAATACCGGGGAGCTGTTTTTT
TRBV18	many	TRBD2	TRBJ2-7	CASSQLAGGDTYEQYF	TGTGCCAGCTCACAACTAGCGGGGGGGGATACCTACGAGCAGTACTTC
TRBV2	NA	TRBD1	TRBJ2-5	CASNPPGQGGTQYF	TGTGCCAGCAATCCACCGGGACAGGGTGGGACCCAGTACTTC
TRBV9	many	TRBD2	TRBJ2-3	CASSGLAGGPEDTQYF	TGTGCCAGCAGCGGGTTAGCGGGGGGGCCAGAAGATACGCAGTATTTT
TRBV20-1	NA	TRBD1	TRBJ1-2	CSASLPRQGAAGYTF	TGCAGTGCTAGTTTGCCGAGACAGGGGGCGGCCGGCTACACCTTC
TRBV9	many	TRBD1	TRBJ2-7	CASSVGGTGYYEQYF	TGTGCCAGCAGCGTAGGAGGGACAGGGTACTACGAGCAGTACTTC
TRBV29-1	NA	TRBD1	TRBJ1-1	CSVGGQGARTEAFF	TGCAGCGTTGGCGGACAGGGGGCTAGGACTGAAGCTTTCTTT
TRBV19	NA	TRBD1	TRBJ1-1	CASKTGPNTGAFF	TGTGCCAGTAAGACAGGGCCTAACACTGGAGCCTTCTTT
TRBV2	NA	TRBD1	TRBJ1-2	CATGQANGYTF	TGTGCCACGGGACAGGCGAATGGCTACACCTTC
TRBV5-4	NA	TRBD1	TRBJ2-7	CASSPKADRGEQYF	TGTGCCAGCAGCCCAAAAGCGGACAGGGGGGAGCAGTACTTC
TRBV2	NA	NA	TRBJ2-6	CASSDMGSGANVLTF	TGTGCCAGCAGTGACATGGGGAGCGGGGCCAACGTCCTGACTTTC
TRBV12-3/TRBV12-4	many	TRBD1	TRBJ1-5	CASSLDGQGSQPQHF	TGTGCCAGCAGTTTAGACGGACAGGGGAGTCAGCCCCAGCATTTT
TRBV25-1	medium-sized	TRBD1	TRBJ2-7	CASSPRQGADYSYEQYF	TGTGCCAGCAGTCCGCGACAGGGGGCAGACTATTCCTACGAGCAGTACTTC
TRBV11-2	NA	NA	TRBJ1-2	CASSSLRGVLNGYTF	TGTGCCAGCAGCTCCCTTAGGGGGGTTCTGAATGGCTACACCTTC
TRBV24-1	NA	NA	TRBJ2-7	CATSDSGRDEQYF	TGTGCCACCAGTGATTCAGGGCGGGACGAGCAGTACTTC
TRBV29-1	NA	NA	TRBJ2-5	CSVEVLGETQYF	TGCAGCGTTGAGGTTTTAGGGGAGACCCAGTACTTC
TRBV12-3/TRBV12-4	many	NA	TRBJ2-5	CASSSRHRDGTQYF	TGTGCCAGCAGTTCCAGACACAGGGACGGGACCCAGTACTTC
TRBV15	NA	NA	TRBJ2-5	CATSTRNAGETQYF	TGTGCCACCAGCACCAGAAATGCGGGGGAGACCCAGTACTTC
TRBV11-2	NA	TRBD1	TRBJ1-2	CASSKGTGGGGGYTF	TGTGCCAGCAGCAAAGGGACAGGTGGAGGGGGCGGCTACACCTTC
TRBV12-3/TRBV12-4	many	NA	TRBJ1-1	CASSSTANTEAFF	TGTGCCAGCAGCTCGACGGCGAACACTGAAGCTTTCTTT
TRBV7-2	few	NA	TRBJ2-7	CASSLVRGTYEQYF	TGTGCCAGCAGCTTAGTTCGAGGAACCTACGAGCAGTACTTC
TRBV5-1	NA	NA	TRBJ1-1	CASSLVGEVGTEAFF	TGCGCCAGCAGCTTGGTGGGGGAGGTCGGGACTGAAGCTTTCTTT
TRBV7-2	many	NA	TRBJ2-1	CATRGGGRNEQFF	TGTGCCACCCGAGGGGGGGGGCGTAATGAGCAGTTCTTC
TRBV20-1	many	TRBD2	TRBJ2-5	CSARVSGAQETQYF	TGCAGTGCTAGGGTTAGCGGGGCACAAGAGACCCAGTACTTC
TRBV14	few	NA	TRBJ1-5	CASSHPYGEGGVQPQHF	TGTGCCAGCAGCCACCCCTACGGGGAGGGAGGGGTTCAGCCCCAGCATTTT
TRBV10-1	NA	NA	TRBJ1-1	CASRDTLNTEAFF	TGCGCCAGCCGGGACACCTTGAACACTGAAGCTTTCTTT
TRBV6-1	NA	NA	TRBJ2-5	CASSPLPASQETQYF	TGTGCCAGCAGCCCGCTTCCGGCTTCCCAAGAGACCCAGTACTTC
TRBV6-1	many	NA	TRBJ2-7	CASSERGSYEQYF	TGTGCCAGCAGTGAAAGGGGCTCCTACGAGCAGTACTTC
TRBV6-5	many	TRBD1	TRBJ1-1	CASSYSHRGGTEAFF	TGTGCCAGCAGTTACTCTCACAGGGGTGGCACTGAAGCTTTCTTT
TRBV7-9	NA	NA	TRBJ1-4	CASSPVSNEKLFF	TGTGCCAGCAGCCCCGTTTCGAATGAAAAACTGTTTTTT
TRBV19	many	NA	TRBJ1-4	CASSSRLDRLNEKLFF	TGTGCCAGTAGTTCACGGCTGGACAGACTTAATGAAAAACTGTTTTTT
TRBV29-1	few	TRBD2	TRBJ2-7	CSVESSGSREQYF	TGCAGCGTTGAGTCTAGCGGGAGTAGGGAGCAGTACTTC
TRBV29-1	NA	NA	TRBJ2-6	CSVESSGANVLTF	TGCAGCGTTGAAAGCTCTGGGGCCAACGTCCTGACTTTC
TRBV30	many	NA	TRBJ2-7	CAWKEGRGRTYEQYF	TGTGCCTGGAAGGAGGGCAGGGGAAGGACCTACGAGCAGTACTTC
TRBV19	NA	NA	TRBJ1-1	CASSLTKNTEAFF	TGTGCCAGTAGTTTGACAAAGAACACTGAAGCTTTCTTT
TRBV20-1	NA	NA	TRBJ2-3	CSARSPVEYRLTGTDTQYF	TGCAGTGCTAGGTCGCCGGTCGAGTATCGTCTTACCGGCACAGATACGCAGTATTTT
TRBV20-1	NA	TRBD1	TRBJ1-6	CSARGTGASPLHF	TGCAGTGCTAGAGGGACAGGGGCTTCACCCCTCCACTTT
TRBV15	many	NA	TRBJ2-7	CATSREGGPSYEQYF	TGTGCCACCAGCAGAGAAGGGGGACCCTCCTACGAGCAGTACTTC
TRBV19	NA	NA	TRBJ1-1	CASSIRAVSGTEAFF	TGTGCCAGTAGTATAAGGGCGGTTAGTGGCACTGAAGCTTTCTTT
TRBV11-1	NA	NA	TRBJ2-1	CASSLMGRPEQGQFF	TGTGCCAGCAGCCTAATGGGTCGGCCTGAGCAAGGGCAGTTCTTC
TRBV29-1	NA	NA	TRBJ1-1	CSGRDADTEAFF	TGCAGCGGAAGGGATGCAGACACTGAAGCTTTCTTT
TRBV7-2	few	NA	TRBJ1-2	CASSPSGGLGIGYGYTF	TGTGCCAGCAGTCCTAGCGGGGGGTTGGGAATTGGCTATGGCTACACCTTC
TRBV11-3	many	NA	TRBJ2-1	CATRSNNEQFF	TGTGCCACCCGGTCCAACAATGAGCAGTTCTTC
TRBV5-6	many	NA	TRBJ2-2	CASSLPPGELFF	TGTGCCAGCAGCTTGCCGCCCGGGGAGCTGTTTTTT